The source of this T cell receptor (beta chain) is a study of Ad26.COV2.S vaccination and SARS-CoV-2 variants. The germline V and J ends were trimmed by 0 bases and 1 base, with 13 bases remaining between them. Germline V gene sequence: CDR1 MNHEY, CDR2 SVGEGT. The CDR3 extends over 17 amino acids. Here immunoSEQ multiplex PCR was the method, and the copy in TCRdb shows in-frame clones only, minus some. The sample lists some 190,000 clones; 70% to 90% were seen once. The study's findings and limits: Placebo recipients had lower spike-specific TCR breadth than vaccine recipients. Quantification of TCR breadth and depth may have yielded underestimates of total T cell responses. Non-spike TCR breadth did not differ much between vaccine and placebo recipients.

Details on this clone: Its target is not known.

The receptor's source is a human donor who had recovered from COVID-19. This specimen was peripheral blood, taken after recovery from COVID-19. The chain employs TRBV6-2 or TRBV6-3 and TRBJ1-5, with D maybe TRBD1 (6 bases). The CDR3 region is CASSYSWGPGSNQPQHF. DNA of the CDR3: TGTGCCAGCAGTTACTCCTGGGGGCCGGGCAGCAATCAGCCCCAGCATTTT.